This T cell receptor (beta chain) came from a study of metastatic and nonmetastatic thyroid tumors. Background on the study: Where malignant and benign thyroid patients were concerned, repertoires were compared across blood and tumor or nodule tissue.

With MiXCR, TCRdb called clones anew from the PCR reads. The data contain about 17,000 clones, 26% of them singletons. No patient received treatment before thyroid surgery. To note about this clone: At one boundary the junction diverges from the germline segment, which might be a read error.

The sequenced sample was tumor tissue. The receptor was derived from a female donor with papillary thyroid cancer or a benign thyroid nodule (not recorded which). Some clones in this sample may be carry-over from other donors' samples.

As DNA, the CDR3 is TGCGGTGCCAACAGGGAGGGAACCGGGGAGATGTTTTTT. Its protein product is CGANREGTGEMFF. The V and J genes are TRBV20-1 and TRBJ2-2; D is possibly TRBD2 (7 bases). Germline V gene lookup returns CDR1 DFQATT and CDR2 SNEGSKA (reference sequence). CDR3 length: 13 amino acids.